The 28 T cell receptor beta chains in this list originate from one sample, sequenced in a study of blood T cell repertoires in COVID-19. Here immunoSEQ multiplex PCR was the method, and the copy in TCRdb shows in-frame clones only, minus some. The top ten hold less than 0.95% of the sample, which has around 460,000 clones, around nine tenths seen once. Sequencing was done on a sample of peripheral blood. Receptor source: a man younger than 30 with COVID-19, enrolled during active disease.

The rearrangement joins TRBV5-1 to TRBJ2-3; 12 positions agree with TRBD2. The CDR3 is 16 residues long. Germline V CDR1 and CDR2: SGHRS, YFSETQ. Trimming removed 4 bases from V and 5 bases from J; junction bases left unmatched: 8. The CDR3 DNA sequence: TGCGCCAGCAGCACGGCTAGCGGGGGGGCTGGAGATACGCAGTATTTT. Translating gives CASSTASGGAGDTQYF.

This sequence joins TRBV19 and TRBJ2-4; 8 positions match TRBD2. There are 17 residues in the CDR3. Per the germline V gene, CDR1 is LNHDA and CDR2 is SQIVND (reference sequence). J lost 3 bases, V lost 7 bases, and 14 bases had no gene match. The CDR3 loop reads CASKGWRGAQGKNIQYF. As DNA, the CDR3 is TGTGCCAGTAAAGGTTGGCGGGGGGCGCAGGGCAAAAACATTCAGTACTTC.

The chain is built from TRBV19 and TRBJ2-3; TRBD1 matches at 9 bases. The germline gives CDR1 LNHDA, CDR2 SQIVND (reference sequence). The CDR3 extends over 14 amino acids. With 5 bases clipped from V and 4 bases from J, the junction kept 4 bases outside the gene matches. The CDR3 DNA follows: TGTGCCAGTAGTGCCGACAGGGGGGCAGATACGCAGTATTTT. Translating it yields CASSADRGADTQYF. Using reference TRBV19 and TRBJ2-3 for the parts outside the CDR3, the full variable domain is DGGITQSPKYLFRKEGQNVTLSCEQNLNHDAMYWYRQDPGQGLRLIYYSQIVNDFQKGDIAEGYSVSREKKESFPLTVTSAQKNPTAFYLCASSADRGADTQYFGPGTRLTVL.

The chain is built from TRBV7-2 and TRBJ2-7; the D gene is possibly TRBD2 (5 bases). Trimming shortened V by 5 bases and J by 9 bases, and 14 bases separated the two germline ends. The CDR3 runs to 12 residues. Germline CDR1 and CDR2: SGHTA and FQGNSA. In DNA form, the CDR3 reads TGTGCCAGCAGCACCCGACTCGCGGGGCAGTACTTC. Residues: CASSTRLAGQYF.

The rearrangement joins TRBV5-1 to TRBJ2-7, with 9 positions matching TRBD2. The CDR3 is 15 amino acids. The V and J ends lost 4 bases and 2 bases, in that order; junction bases with no gene match: 7. CDR1 and CDR2 from the germline V gene are SGHRS and YFSETQ. The chain's CDR3 is CASSPGVAGAYEQYF. DNA of the CDR3: TGCGCCAGCAGCCCGGGGGTAGCGGGAGCCTACGAGCAGTACTTC.

V usage is TRBV5-1 and J usage is TRBJ2-2; TRBD2 is a possible D gene (5 bases). CDR3 length: 14 residues. The V end lost 2 bases, the J end lost 5 bases, and 10 bases lay between the germline ends. Germline CDR1 SGHRS, CDR2 YFSETQ. CDR3 DNA: TGCGCCAGCAGCTTAATAGCGCAGACCGGGGAGCTGTTTTTT. It is translated as CASSLIAQTGELFF.

The chain uses TRBV12-3 or TRBV12-4 and TRBJ1-5; D ambiguous. This CDR3 spans 13 amino acids. V was cut by 6 bases and J by 6 bases, with 12 bases left in between. CDR3 in amino acids: CASSRGSGQPQHF. As DNA, the CDR3 is TGTGCCAGCAGCCGCGGGAGCGGTCAGCCCCAGCATTTT.

The chain uses TRBV6-5 and TRBJ2-7; 7 positions agree with TRBD1. The V and J ends lost 4 bases and 3 bases, in that order; junction bases with no gene match: 3. Germline V CDR1 and CDR2: MNHEY, SVGAGI. The CDR3 length is 13 residues. This chain's CDR3 is CASSWAGGYEQYF. The CDR3 DNA reads as TGTGCCAGCAGTTGGGCAGGGGGCTACGAGCAGTACTTC.

CDR3 nucleotide sequence: TGTGCCAGTAGTGAGTTCGGACTAGCGAACACCGGGGAGCTGTTTTTT. This sequence encodes CASSEFGLANTGELFF. The chain carries TRBV19 and TRBJ2-2; 7 bases are shared with TRBD2. V was clipped by 5 bases and J by 0 bases; unmatched bases: 6. The CDR3 covers 16 residues. The germline CDR1 and CDR2 sequences are LNHDA and SQIVND (reference sequence).

This clone was seen only once. This chain links TRBV5-1 with TRBJ2-5, with 14 bases lining up with TRBD2. The CDR3 length is 18 residues. Losses at the gene ends were 0 bases for V and 6 bases for J; bases not matched to a gene: 10. Germline V lookup: CDR1 SGHRS, CDR2 YFSETQ. DNA of the CDR3: TGCGCCAGCAGCTTGGTGTCGACTAGCGGGGGGGCCGGGCAGACCCAGTACTTC. This encodes CASSLVSTSGGAGQTQYF.

CDR3 residues: CASSPRSAGQETQYF. The CDR3 nucleotides read TGTGCCAGCAGCCCCAGATCGGCAGGGCAAGAGACCCAGTACTTC. V and J are TRBV7-8 and TRBJ2-5; a weak D match, TRBD1 (5 bases). This CDR3 is built from 15 residues. Trimming cost V 5 bases and J 2 bases, with 15 bases left between them. Germline V gene lookup returns CDR1 SGHVS and CDR2 FQNEAQ.

V usage is TRBV2 and J usage is TRBJ1-6, with 8 bases matching TRBD1. This CDR3 region has 15 residues. Germline values: CDR1 SNHLY, CDR2 FYNNEI. Losses at the gene ends were 4 bases for V and 8 bases for J; bases not matched to a gene: 7. CDR3 amino acids: CASSGQGLKDSPLHF. CDR3 DNA: TGTGCCAGCAGTGGACAGGGGCTTAAGGATTCACCCCTCCACTTT.

The chain couples TRBV19 to TRBJ1-5; tentatively, D is TRBD1 (5 bases). Germline V CDR1 and CDR2: LNHDA, SQIVND (reference sequence). The CDR3 extends over 16 amino acids. V was trimmed by 6 bases and J by 0 bases, leaving 15 bases between them. CDR3 protein: CASRTREGYSNQPQHF. Here the CDR3 DNA reads TGTGCCAGTAGAACGAGGGAGGGGTATAGCAATCAGCCCCAGCATTTT.

The sample holds one count of this clone. The V call is TRBV15, the J call TRBJ2-1; 7 positions match TRBD2. The CDR3 extends over 17 amino acids. Trimming at V came to 0 bases and at J to 2 bases, leaving 7 bases not matched to a gene. CDR1 LNHNV and CDR2 YYDKDF come from the germline V gene (reference sequence). The CDR3 loop is CATSRDIAGTTYNEQFF. The DNA for the CDR3 is TGTGCCACCAGCAGAGATATAGCGGGTACGACCTACAATGAGCAGTTCTTC.

Concerning this clone itself: The same CDR3 can be traced to other DNA sequences in this sample. The chain uses TRBV5-1 and TRBJ2-7, with a tentative D call TRBD1 (5 bases). Trimming removed 3 bases from V and 3 bases from J, with 7 bases in between. Germline V gene sequence: CDR1 SGHRS, CDR2 YFSETQ. This CDR3 region has 12 residues. CDR3 residues: CASSSDSYEQYF. CDR3 DNA: TGCGCCAGCAGCTCCGACAGCTACGAGCAGTACTTC.

This chain links TRBV25-1 with TRBJ1-4; D not resolved. The germline V and J ends were trimmed by 2 bases and 7 bases, with 11 bases remaining between them. This CDR3 comprises 14 residues. CDR1 MGHDK and CDR2 SYGVNS come from the germline V gene. As DNA, the CDR3 is TGTGCCAGCAGTGAAGCAACGGGTGGTGAAAAACTGTTTTTT. Protein product: CASSEATGGEKLFF.

This chain's CDR3 is CASSLEDTSGETQYF. The CDR3, as DNA: TGCGCCAGCAGCTTGGAAGACACTAGCGGCGAGACCCAGTACTTC. This sequence joins TRBV5-1 and TRBJ2-5, with 8 bases fitting TRBD2. With 0 bases clipped from V and 5 bases from J, the junction kept 6 bases outside the gene matches. Germline V gives CDR1 SGHRS, CDR2 YFSETQ. This CDR3 has 15 amino acids. The full variable domain, completed using reference TRBV5-1 and TRBJ2-5, is KAGVTQTPRYLIKTRGQQVTLSCSPISGHRSVSWYQQTPGQGLQFLFEYFSETQRNKGNFPGRFSGRQFSNSRSEMNVSTLELGDSALYLCASSLEDTSGETQYFGPGTRLLVL.

V usage is TRBV29-1 and J usage is TRBJ2-7, with D maybe TRBD1 (6 bases). The CDR3 is 13 residues long. The germline gives CDR1 SQVTM, CDR2 ANQGSEA. V was shortened by 6 bases and J by 0 bases, with 12 bases between the two germline ends. CDR3: CSVLTGSSYEQYF. In DNA, the CDR3 is TGCAGCGTCCTCACAGGGAGCTCCTACGAGCAGTACTTC.

The chain is built from TRBV10-2 and TRBJ2-5, with a possible D match to TRBD1 (6 bases). Germline CDR1 and CDR2: WSHSY and SAAADI. V shed 1 base and J shed 1 base, with 10 bases lying between them. The length of the CDR3 is 15 residues. The CDR3, as DNA: TGCGCCAGCAGTGAGTTGGACAGTTCCCAAGAGACCCAGTACTTC. Protein product: CASSELDSSQETQYF.

J is TRBJ2-3 and V is TRBV9; 12 bases match TRBD2. This CDR3 has 16 amino acids. V was pared by 4 bases and J by 2 bases, with 5 bases of the junction left unmatched. Germline V gene data show CDR1 as SGDLS and CDR2 as YYNGEE. CDR3 loop: CASSPRTSGTTDTQYF. The DNA for the CDR3 is TGTGCCAGCAGCCCGCGGACTAGCGGGACCACAGATACGCAGTATTTT.

The rearrangement joins TRBV15 to TRBJ2-1, with D possibly being TRBD1 (5 bases). Germline CDR1 LNHNV, CDR2 YYDKDF (reference sequence). V lost 1 base, J lost 6 bases, and 7 bases lay in between. There are 13 residues in the CDR3. In DNA form, the CDR3 reads TGTGCCACCAGCAGAGTGACAGCCAATGAGCAGTTCTTC. Translating gives CATSRVTANEQFF.

The rearrangement joins TRBV7-6 to TRBJ2-7; no clear D gene. CDR1 is SGHVS, CDR2 FNYEAQ, per germline. The CDR3 is made up of 14 amino acids. V was cut by 4 bases and J by 5 bases, with 15 bases left in between. For the CDR3, the DNA is TGTGCCAGCAGCTCTTCGACTCGTTCCCACGAGCAGTACTTC. Its protein is CASSSSTRSHEQYF.

V and J are TRBV29-1 and TRBJ2-1, with TRBD2 matching over 8 bases. Trimming removed 6 bases from V and 0 bases from J; junction bases left unmatched: 1. The CDR3 has 13 residues. The germline CDR1 and CDR2 sequences are SQVTM and ANQGSEA. Written as DNA, the CDR3 is TGCAGCGTCGGGACTAGCTCCTACAATGAGCAGTTCTTC. Protein: CSVGTSSYNEQFF.

V gene TRBV5-4 combines with J gene TRBJ1-1; possibly TRBD1 for D (5 bases). V lost 0 bases and J 3 bases, leaving 9 bases between the germline ends. Germline values: CDR1 SGHNT, CDR2 YYREEE (reference sequence). The CDR3 is 14 amino acids. Written as DNA, the CDR3 is TGTGCCAGCAGCTTGGGGATCAGGGACACTGAAGCTTTCTTT. It yields the protein CASSLGIRDTEAFF.

This clone was seen a single time. The J gene is TRBJ2-3, the V gene TRBV15; tentatively, D is TRBD1 (5 bases). V was cut by 3 bases and J by 1 base, with 8 bases left in between. The CDR3 spans 14 residues. Looked up from germline, CDR1 is LNHNV and CDR2 is YYDKDF (reference sequence). This chain's CDR3 is CATSSLRGTDTQYF. The CDR3 bases are TGTGCCACCAGCAGTCTCAGGGGCACAGATACGCAGTATTTT.

This chain uses TRBV19 with TRBJ1-5; 10 bases are a match to TRBD1. From germline, CDR1 is LNHDA and CDR2 SQIVND (reference sequence). There are 16 residues in the CDR3. With 3 bases clipped from V and 5 bases from J, the junction kept 7 bases outside the gene matches. The CDR3 sequence is CASSILSGTGDQPQHF. The CDR3 coding sequence is TGTGCCAGTAGTATCCTCTCCGGGACAGGGGATCAGCCCCAGCATTTT.

This chain joins TRBV19 and TRBJ1-5, with TRBD1 matching 9 bases. The V and J ends lost 5 bases and 4 bases, in that order; junction bases with no gene match: 3. Germline CDR1 LNHDA, CDR2 SQIVND (reference sequence). The CDR3 is 14 amino acids. CDR3 in DNA: TGTGCCAGTAGTGGGGACAGGGCGAATCAGCCCCAGCATTTT. Protein sequence: CASSGDRANQPQHF.

The chain links TRBV6-5 to TRBJ1-5, with D uncertain. Germline V gives CDR1 MNHEY, CDR2 SVGAGI. The V gene lost 8 bases and the J gene lost 6 bases, with 17 bases spanning the gap. CDR3 size: 14 residues. The CDR3 protein is CASHVRVEVQPQHF. The CDR3 bases are TGTGCCAGCCACGTCAGAGTGGAGGTTCAGCCCCAGCATTTT.